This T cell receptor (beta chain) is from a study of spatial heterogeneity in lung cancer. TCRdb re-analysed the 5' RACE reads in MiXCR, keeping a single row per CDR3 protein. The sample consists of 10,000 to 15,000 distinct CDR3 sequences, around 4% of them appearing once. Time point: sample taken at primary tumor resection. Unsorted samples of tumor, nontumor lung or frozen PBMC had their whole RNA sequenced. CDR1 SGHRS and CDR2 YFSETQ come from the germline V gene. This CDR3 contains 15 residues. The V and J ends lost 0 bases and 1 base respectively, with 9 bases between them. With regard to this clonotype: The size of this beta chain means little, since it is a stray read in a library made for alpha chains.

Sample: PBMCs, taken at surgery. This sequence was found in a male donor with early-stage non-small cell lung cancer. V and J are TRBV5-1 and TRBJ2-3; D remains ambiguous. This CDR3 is CASSLAQLGTDTQYF. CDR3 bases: TGCGCCAGCAGCTTGGCTCAGCTGGGCACAGATACGCAGTATTTT.